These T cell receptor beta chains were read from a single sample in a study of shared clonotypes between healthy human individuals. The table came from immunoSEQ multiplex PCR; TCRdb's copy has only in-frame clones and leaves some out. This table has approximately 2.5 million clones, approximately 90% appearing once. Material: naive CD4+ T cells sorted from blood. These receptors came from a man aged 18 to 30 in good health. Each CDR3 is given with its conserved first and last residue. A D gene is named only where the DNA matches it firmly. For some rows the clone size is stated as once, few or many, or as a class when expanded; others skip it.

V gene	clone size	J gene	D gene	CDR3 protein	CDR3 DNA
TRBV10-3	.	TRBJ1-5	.	CAISESDSNQPQHF	TGTGCCATCAGTGAATCCGATAGCAATCAGCCCCAGCATTTT
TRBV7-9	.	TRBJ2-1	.	CASSLVPIERPRENEQFF	TGTGCCAGCAGCTTAGTCCCTATTGAGCGCCCCAGGGAGAATGAGCAGTTCTTC
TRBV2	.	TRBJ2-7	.	CASSGAYEQYF	TGTGCCAGCAGTGGAGCGTACGAGCAGTACTTC
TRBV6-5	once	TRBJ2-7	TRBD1	CASSPGQGRSYEQYF	TGTGCCAGCAGTCCAGGACAGGGCCGCTCCTACGAGCAGTACTTC
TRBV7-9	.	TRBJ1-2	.	CASSPRDNFYGYTF	TGTGCCAGCAGCCCGCGGGACAACTTCTATGGCTACACCTTC
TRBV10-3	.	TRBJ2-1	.	CAISDQGRNEQFF	TGTGCCATCAGTGACCAGGGGCGCAATGAGCAGTTCTTC
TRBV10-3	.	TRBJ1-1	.	CAISDREGAEAFF	TGTGCCATCAGTGACAGGGAGGGGGCTGAAGCTTTCTTT
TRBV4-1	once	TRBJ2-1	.	CASSQEGWAVPAQFF	TGCGCCAGCAGCCAAGAGGGCTGGGCGGTCCCTGCGCAGTTCTTC
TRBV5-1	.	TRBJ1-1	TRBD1	CASSLATGANTEAFF	TGCGCCAGCAGCTTGGCGACAGGGGCGAACACTGAAGCTTTCTTT
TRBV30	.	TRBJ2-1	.	CAWSLSSYNEQFF	TGTGCCTGGAGTCTTAGCTCCTACAATGAGCAGTTCTTC
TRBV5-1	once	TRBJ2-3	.	CASSLGRLGTDTQYF	TGCGCCAGCAGCTTGGGCAGGCTGGGCACAGATACGCAGTATTTT
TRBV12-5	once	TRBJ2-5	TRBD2	CASGFSVAGGLIETQYF	TGTGCTAGTGGTTTTAGTGTAGCGGGGGGGCTCATAGAGACCCAGTACTTC
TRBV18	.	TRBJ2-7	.	CASSPYPATYEQYF	TGTGCCAGCTCACCATATCCAGCCACCTACGAGCAGTACTTC
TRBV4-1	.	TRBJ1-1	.	CASSQESGEANTEAFF	TGCGCCAGCAGCCAGGAGAGTGGGGAAGCGAACACTGAAGCTTTCTTT
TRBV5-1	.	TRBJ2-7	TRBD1	CASSFRDRYGEQYF	TGCGCCAGCAGCTTCCGGGACAGATACGGCGAGCAGTACTTC
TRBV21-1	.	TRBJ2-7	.	CASIRDGPYPYEQYF	TGTGCCAGCATAAGGGACGGGCCCTATCCGTACGAGCAGTACTTC
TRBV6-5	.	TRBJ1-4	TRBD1	CASSYSGQGEKLFF	TGTGCCAGCAGTTACTCGGGACAGGGTGAAAAACTGTTTTTT
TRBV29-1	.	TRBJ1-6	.	CSVGAANSPLHF	TGCAGCGTTGGGGCAGCCAATTCACCCCTCCACTTT
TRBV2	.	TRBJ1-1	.	CASQQVSIGTEAFF	TGTGCCAGCCAACAGGTATCTATCGGCACTGAAGCTTTCTTT
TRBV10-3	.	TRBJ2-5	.	CAISEGQGLETQYF	TGTGCCATCAGTGAAGGCCAGGGTCTGGAGACCCAGTACTTC
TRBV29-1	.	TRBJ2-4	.	CSVEPIPQSKNIQYF	TGCAGCGTTGAACCGATCCCCCAAAGCAAAAACATTCAGTACTTC
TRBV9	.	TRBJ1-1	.	CASSVGPAGMNTEAFF	TGTGCCAGCAGCGTAGGACCGGCAGGGATGAACACTGAAGCTTTCTTT
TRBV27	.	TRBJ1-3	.	CASSEGRGNTIYF	TGTGCCAGCAGTGAGGGGCGAGGAAACACCATATATTTT
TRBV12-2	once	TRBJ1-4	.	CASRLEGMTNEKLFF	TGTGCAAGTCGCTTAGAGGGGATGACTAATGAAAAACTGTTTTTT
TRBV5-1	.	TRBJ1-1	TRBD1	CASSPSDPRGLNTEAFF	TGCGCCAGCAGCCCAAGCGACCCCAGGGGGCTGAACACTGAAGCTTTCTTT
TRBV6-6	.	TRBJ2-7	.	CASSYEQVYEQYF	TGTGCCAGCAGTTACGAACAGGTCTACGAGCAGTACTTC
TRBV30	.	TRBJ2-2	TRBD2	CAWHPAGAVAGELFF	TGTGCCTGGCACCCAGCGGGAGCGGTGGCCGGGGAGCTGTTTTTT
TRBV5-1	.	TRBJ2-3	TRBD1	CASSLGYGTGSLDSTDTQYF	TGCGCCAGCAGCTTGGGTTACGGGACAGGGTCACTAGATTCCACAGATACGCAGTATTTT
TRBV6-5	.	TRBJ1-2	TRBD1	CASSTQGSGYTF	TGTGCCAGCAGTACACAGGGGTCTGGCTACACCTTC
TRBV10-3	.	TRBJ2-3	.	CALSVGPGVDTQYF	TGTGCCCTCTCAGTGGGGCCCGGCGTCGATACGCAGTATTTT
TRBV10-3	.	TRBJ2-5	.	CAISESKRLSEETQYF	TGTGCCATCAGTGAGTCAAAGCGCCTGAGCGAAGAGACCCAGTACTTC
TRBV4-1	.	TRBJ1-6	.	CASSQDGREGSYNSPLHF	TGCGCCAGCAGCCAAGATGGGCGGGAGGGCTCCTATAATTCACCCCTCCACTTT
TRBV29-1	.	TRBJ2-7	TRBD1	CSVAGQGSYEQYF	TGCAGCGTAGCGGGACAGGGATCCTACGAGCAGTACTTC
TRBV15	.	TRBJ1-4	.	CATSRERLWEKLFF	TGTGCCACCAGCAGAGAACGACTTTGGGAAAAACTGTTTTTT
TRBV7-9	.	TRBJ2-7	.	CASSSSQGTWGYEQYF	TGTGCCAGCAGCTCCTCACAGGGCACCTGGGGATACGAGCAGTACTTC
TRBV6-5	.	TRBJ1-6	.	CASTRGYNSPLHF	TGTGCCAGCACCAGGGGTTATAATTCACCCCTCCACTTT
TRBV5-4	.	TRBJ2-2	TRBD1	CASSLPTGQAANTGELFF	TGTGCCAGCAGCTTGCCAACCGGACAGGCGGCGAACACCGGGGAGCTGTTTTTT
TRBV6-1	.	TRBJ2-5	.	CASIPTVQETQYF	TGTGCCAGCATACCGACAGTACAAGAGACCCAGTACTTC
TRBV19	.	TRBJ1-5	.	CASSTQGESNQPQHF	TGTGCCAGTAGTACGCAGGGTGAAAGCAATCAGCCCCAGCATTTT
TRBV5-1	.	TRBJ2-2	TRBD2	CASSLLQRGSTGELFF	TGCGCCAGCAGCTTGCTTCAGCGGGGGAGCACCGGGGAGCTGTTTTTT
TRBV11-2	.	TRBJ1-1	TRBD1	CASRGLQGRGTEAFF	TGTGCCAGCAGGGGACTACAGGGGAGAGGTACTGAAGCTTTCTTT
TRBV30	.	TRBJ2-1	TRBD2	CAWTGLAGGNEQFF	TGTGCCTGGACTGGACTAGCGGGAGGAAATGAGCAGTTCTTC